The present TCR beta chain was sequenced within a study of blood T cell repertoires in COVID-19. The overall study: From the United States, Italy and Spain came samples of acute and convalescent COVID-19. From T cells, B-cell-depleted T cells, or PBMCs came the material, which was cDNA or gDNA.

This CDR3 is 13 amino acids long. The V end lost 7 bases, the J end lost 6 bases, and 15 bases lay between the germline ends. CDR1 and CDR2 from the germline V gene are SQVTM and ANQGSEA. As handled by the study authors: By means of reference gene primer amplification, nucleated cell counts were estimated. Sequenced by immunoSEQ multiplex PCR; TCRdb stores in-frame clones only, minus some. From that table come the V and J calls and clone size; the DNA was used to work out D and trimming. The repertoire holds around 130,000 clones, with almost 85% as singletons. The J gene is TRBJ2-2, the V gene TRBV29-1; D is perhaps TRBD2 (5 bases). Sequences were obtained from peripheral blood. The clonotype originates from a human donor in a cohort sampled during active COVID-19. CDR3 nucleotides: TGCAGCGGAAGTGTTGCGGGTGCCGGGGAGCTGTTTTTT. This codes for CSGSVAGAGELFF.